The 27 T cell receptor beta chains presented below share a single source sample, sequenced in a study of CD8+ T cells in alopecia areata (dated 2018 in TCRdb). Read against the paper, the sample's treatment or condition label means: oral pan-JAK inhibitor, 5-10 mg twice daily. The method was the immunoSEQ multiplex PCR assay. To provide template for TCR sequencing, every sample had RNA extracted and reverse transcribed into cDNA. TCRdb took over this immuneACCESS table, retaining in-frame rearrangements with V and J assigned. Such tables are incomplete; in checked studies, under half of the missing clones stem from an unresolved V gene, and the remainder is unexplained. Counted in this sample were around 300,000 clones; roughly 63% of them appeared once. The ten largest account for about 0.93% of the sample. This specimen consisted of CD4+ T cells sorted from blood, obtained at approximately week 52, from a patient treated with tofacitinib. The receptors derive from a human donor with alopecia areata.

This clone has more than one count but fewer than ten. V usage is TRBV4-3 and J usage is TRBJ2-7; D remains unclear. The V gene's germline CDR1 is LGHNA and CDR2 YSLEER. This CDR3 is 13 amino acids long. The V and J ends lost 4 bases and 3 bases respectively, with 10 bases between them. CDR3 coding DNA: TGCGCCAGCAGCCGATCCCGAGGCTACGAGCAGTACTTC. Translating it yields CASSRSRGYEQYF.

This clone has more than one count but fewer than ten. V gene TRBV21-1 combines with J gene TRBJ2-7; TRBD2, the D gene given by the table, was not confirmed from the DNA. TRBV21-1 is deemed a pseudogene. This CDR3 is 19 amino acids long. In DNA, the CDR3 is TGTGCCAGCAGCAAAGCCCCAGCGGGGGGCAGGGGGCTCCCTTACGAGCAGTACTTC. It specifies CASSKAPAGGRGLPYEQYF.

This clone was seen more than once but under ten times. The rearrangement uses TRBV29-1 and TRBJ2-5, with 12 bases aligning to TRBD2. V gave up 7 bases and J gave up 7 bases; unmatched junction bases: 7. Germline CDR1 and CDR2: SQVTM and ANQGSEA. This CDR3 has 13 amino acids. The CDR3 DNA reads TGCAGCGCTTCTCTAGCGGGGGGGGCGACCCAGTACTTC. Translation: CSASLAGGATQYF.

The chain carries TRBV2 and TRBJ1-5, with a tentative D call TRBD1 (6 bases). V lost 4 bases and J 4 bases, leaving 8 bases between the germline ends. The CDR3 consists of 13 residues. The germline V gene encodes CDR1 SNHLY and CDR2 FYNNEI. The CDR3 reads CASSAGVNQPQHF. DNA for the CDR3: TGTGCCAGCAGTGCAGGGGTTAATCAGCCCCAGCATTTT.

The chain employs TRBV20-1 and TRBJ1-2; D may be TRBD1 (5 bases). The germline V gene encodes CDR1 DFQATT and CDR2 SNEGSKA (reference sequence). V was pared by 3 bases and J by 12 bases, with 11 bases between. CDR3 length equals 10 residues. For the CDR3, the DNA is TGCAGTGCTAGCGGGGGTCGGGACACCTTC. This translates into CSASGGRDTF.

This clone showed up just a few times. The CDR3 DNA reads TGCAGTGGCGGGGCTGGAGATACGCAGTATTTT. Protein sequence: CSGGAGDTQYF. J is TRBJ2-3 and V is TRBV20-1, with D possibly being TRBD2 (6 bases). This CDR3 spans 11 amino acids. Trimming stripped 7 bases from V and 5 bases from J, with 10 bases between. Germline CDR1 DFQATT, CDR2 SNEGSKA (reference sequence).

The chain carries TRBV27 and TRBJ1-5, with D possibly matching TRBD1 (5 bases). The germline V gene has CDR1 MNHEY and CDR2 SMNVEV (reference sequence). The germline V and J ends were trimmed by 11 bases and 2 bases, with 10 bases remaining between them. The CDR3 loop spans 12 amino acids. The CDR3 loop reads CARGGCNQPQHF. The CDR3 region has the DNA TGTGCCCGCGGGGGGTGCAATCAGCCCCAGCATTTT.

CDR3 DNA: TGTGCCAGCAGCTCCCTGGGTGGGGGCGACTATGGCTACACCTTC. Its translation: CASSSLGGGDYGYTF. The chain combines TRBV5-6 with TRBJ1-2; possibly TRBD1 for D (6 bases). This CDR3 has 15 residues. With 3 bases removed from V and 3 bases from J, the gap between germline ends came to 15 bases. Germline V gene lookup returns CDR1 SGHDT and CDR2 YYEEEE.

The rearrangement uses TRBV30 and TRBJ1-2, with TRBD1 matching 12 bases. V dropped 3 bases and J dropped 7; count of bases not matched to a gene: 6. This CDR3 is 14 amino acids long. In germline, CDR1 is GTSNPN, CDR2 SVGIG (reference sequence). DNA of the CDR3: TGTGCCTGGAGGGGGACAGGGGGCTTCGGTGGCTACACCTTC. Protein product: CAWRGTGGFGGYTF.

The rearrangement joins TRBV7-2 to TRBJ2-7; a possible D gene is TRBD2 (6 bases). Germline CDR1 is SGHTA and CDR2 is FQGNSA. V shed 5 bases and J shed 2 bases, with 13 bases lying between them. The CDR3 totals 14 residues. The CDR3 coding sequence is TGTGCCAGCAGCCCGGCGGGGTCAGCCTACGAGCAGTACTTC. The encoded protein is CASSPAGSAYEQYF.

The V call is TRBV9, the J call TRBJ1-6; D gene unclear. CDR3 length: 15 residues. Trimming cost V 3 bases and J 7 bases, with 14 bases left between them. In germline, CDR1 is SGDLS, CDR2 YYNGEE. This chain's CDR3 is CASSALNSHNSPLHF. In DNA, the CDR3 is TGTGCCAGCAGCGCCCTAAACAGCCACAATTCACCCCTCCACTTT.

This chain links TRBV30 with TRBJ1-1; 8 bases are a match to TRBD1. This CDR3 is 13 amino acids long. Germline V gives CDR1 GTSNPN, CDR2 SVGIG (reference sequence). The V and J ends lost 3 bases and 12 bases, in that order; junction bases with no gene match: 12. CDR3 sequence: CAWSDITGGRTFF. In nucleotides, the CDR3 is TGTGCCTGGAGCGACATAACAGGGGGGAGAACTTTCTTT.

This clone turned up a few times. V is TRBV15 and J is TRBJ1-4, with D perhaps matching TRBD1 (5 bases). Germline values: CDR1 LNHNV, CDR2 YYDKDF (reference sequence). The V end lost 0 bases, the J end lost 5 bases, and 10 bases lay between the germline ends. This CDR3 is built from 15 residues. The CDR3 DNA sequence: TGTGCCACCAGCAGAGATCGGGGACGAAATGAAAAACTGTTTTTT. Translating gives CATSRDRGRNEKLFF. Supplemented by reference TRBV15 and TRBJ1-4, the full variable domain reads DAMVIQNPRYQVTQFGKPVTLSCSQTLNHNVMYWYQQKSSQAPKLLFHYYDKDFNNEADTPDNFQSRRPNTSFCFLDIRSPGLGDTAMYLCATSRDRGRNEKLFFGSGTQLSVL.

The CDR3 protein is CASSVGGRGLSEQYF. The CDR3 DNA sequence: TGTGCCAGCAGCGTGGGGGGCAGGGGCCTCTCCGAGCAGTACTTC. V usage is TRBV9 and J usage is TRBJ2-7; possibly TRBD1 or TRBD2 for D (6 bases each). The germline gives CDR1 SGDLS, CDR2 YYNGEE. This CDR3 is 15 amino acids long. V was shortened by 2 bases and J by 6 bases, with 18 bases between the two germline ends.

Here the CDR3 reads CAGEVDYGYTF. CDR3 DNA sequence: TGTGCCGGGGAGGTGGATTATGGCTACACCTTC. V gene TRBV30 combines with J gene TRBJ1-2; unclear D gene. V was trimmed by 8 bases and J by 5 bases, leaving 12 bases between them. Germline V lookup: CDR1 GTSNPN, CDR2 SVGIG (reference sequence). The CDR3 runs 11 residues.

The rearrangement links TRBV5-1 to TRBJ2-5; unclear D gene. V lost 0 bases to trimming and J lost 5 bases, with 8 bases between them. CDR1 and CDR2 (germline): SGHRS, YFSETQ. This CDR3 comprises 13 residues. The CDR3 sequence is CASSLEATETQYF. DNA of the CDR3: TGCGCCAGCAGCTTGGAGGCGACGGAGACCCAGTACTTC. The entire variable domain, with the rest obtained from reference TRBV5-1 and TRBJ2-5, is as follows: KAGVTQTPRYLIKTRGQQVTLSCSPISGHRSVSWYQQTPGQGLQFLFEYFSETQRNKGNFPGRFSGRQFSNSRSEMNVSTLELGDSALYLCASSLEATETQYFGPGTRLLVL.

This chain connects TRBV29-1 to TRBJ2-3; 9 nucleotides line up with TRBD2. CDR3 size: 12 residues. Germline V gene data show CDR1 as SQVTM and CDR2 as ANQGSEA. J lost 5 bases, V lost 4 bases, and 1 base had no gene match. CDR3 bases: TGCAGCGTTGTACTAGCGGGAGATACGCAGTATTTT. Amino acid sequence: CSVVLAGDTQYF.

The chain is built from TRBV4-3 and TRBJ2-2, with 8 bases lining up with TRBD1. The CDR3 sequence is 16 residues long. Trimming cost V 3 bases and J 8 bases; bases outside gene matches: 11. Germline values: CDR1 LGHNA, CDR2 YSLEER. CDR3 sequence reads: CASSHRADRVAGELFF. The CDR3 DNA follows: TGCGCCAGCAGCCACCGCGCGGACAGGGTTGCGGGGGAGCTGTTTTTT.

The genes are TRBV18 and TRBJ1-6; no clear D. Deletions cut 2 bases from V and 10 bases from J, with 9 bases between. CDR3 size: 13 residues. The germline gives CDR1 KGHSH, CDR2 LQKENI. The CDR3 loop is CASSPTAQSPLHF. The DNA of the CDR3 is TGTGCCAGCTCACCAACGGCACAGTCACCCCTCCACTTT.

CDR3 coding DNA: TGCGCCAGCAGCTCTACACAGACAGGGCGAGAGACCCAGTACTTC. It yields the protein CASSSTQTGRETQYF. The chain has TRBV5-1 and TRBJ2-5; 7 bases are a match to TRBD1. V was clipped by 3 bases and J by 4 bases; unmatched bases: 9. Looked up from germline, CDR1 is SGHRS and CDR2 is YFSETQ. The CDR3 has 15 amino acids.

This clone was observed once. This rearrangement joins TRBV29-1 to TRBJ1-2; D is perhaps TRBD1 (6 bases). Deletions cut 4 bases from V and 4 bases from J, with 7 bases between. The V gene's germline CDR1 is SQVTM and CDR2 ANQGSEA. CDR3 size: 11 residues. The CDR3 loop is CSVGGPYGYTF. CDR3 coding DNA: TGCAGCGTTGGGGGGCCCTATGGCTACACCTTC.

This clone was seen a handful of times. The V gene is TRBV10-3, the J gene TRBJ2-3, with 9 positions matching TRBD2. CDR3 length: 14 residues. From germline, CDR1 is ENHRY and CDR2 SYGVKD. V dropped 7 bases and J dropped 6; count of bases not matched to a gene: 8. Written as DNA, the CDR3 is TGTGCCATCACCGATAGCGGGGGTCAGGATACGCAGTATTTT. Residues: CAITDSGGQDTQYF.

The V and J genes are TRBV30 and TRBJ2-5; TRBD1 aligns across 12 bases. This CDR3 is built from 17 residues. Germline V CDR1 and CDR2: GTSNPN, SVGIG (reference sequence). Germline trimming cut 2 bases from V and 3 bases from J; bases unmatched to any gene: 10. This CDR3 is CAWSLWDRGPDKETQYF. In nucleotides, the CDR3 is TGTGCCTGGAGTCTTTGGGACAGGGGGCCCGATAAAGAGACCCAGTACTTC.

The chain uses TRBV5-1 and TRBJ2-7, with 7 bases identical to TRBD2. The CDR3 extends over 15 amino acids. Germline assignment: CDR1 SGHRS and CDR2 YFSETQ. The V and J ends lost 5 bases and 3 bases, in that order; junction bases with no gene match: 11. The CDR3 spells CASSTSGASVYEQYF. The CDR3 bases are TGCGCCAGCAGTACGAGCGGGGCATCTGTCTACGAGCAGTACTTC.

V and J are TRBV29-1 and TRBJ2-3; 7 bases match TRBD1. The V gene end was trimmed by 3 bases and the J gene end by 4 bases; junction bases not matched to a gene: 7. The germline V gene has CDR1 SQVTM and CDR2 ANQGSEA. The CDR3 totals 14 residues. The CDR3 DNA is TGCAGCGTTGACACCTACAGGGGCCCAGATACGCAGTATTTT. This codes for CSVDTYRGPDTQYF.

The V call is TRBV29-1, the J call TRBJ1-5; D possibly corresponds to TRBD1 (5 bases). The CDR3 contains 13 residues. V shed 4 bases and J shed 8 bases, with 15 bases lying between them. CDR1 is SQVTM and CDR2 is ANQGSEA in the germline V gene. In nucleotides, the CDR3 is TGCAGCGTTGCTGGGACCCCGATCGAGCCCCAGCATTTT. This translates into CSVAGTPIEPQHF. The full variable domain, in which reference TRBV29-1 and TRBJ1-5 provide the parts outside the CDR3, is SAVISQKPSRDICQRGTSLTIQCQVDSQVTMMFWYRQQPGQSLTLIATANQGSEATYESGFVIDKFPISRPNLTFSTLTVSNMSPEDSSIYLCSVAGTPIEPQHFGDGTRLSIL.

This clone appeared a few times. The chain has TRBV7-9 and TRBJ2-1, with no clear D. Germline CDR1 SEHNR, CDR2 FQNEAQ (reference sequence). V lost 2 bases and J lost 5, with 7 bases in between. The CDR3 sequence is 13 residues long. The DNA of the CDR3 is TGTGCCAGCAGCTTACTCTATAACAATGAGCAGTTCTTC. Translation: CASSLLYNNEQFF.